Following are 17 T cell receptor beta chains from one sample sequenced in a study of cytomegalovirus exposure and HLA in healthy donors. With 60 Vbeta and 13 Jbeta primers, the PCR was carried out. The data were produced by immunoSEQ multiplex PCR, yet TCRdb's version contains in-frame clones alone and is incomplete. The table has approximately 70,000 clones, more than 80% seen once. Sequenced input: PBMCs. The receptors were sampled from a young woman in good health and CMV-seronegative.

The rearrangement uses TRBV7-8 and TRBJ1-4; D not resolved. The V end lost 1 base, the J end lost 2 bases, and 8 bases lay between the germline ends. The CDR3 length is 15 residues. Germline V CDR1 and CDR2: SGHVS, FQNEAQ. The DNA of the CDR3 is TGTGCCAGCAGCTTAGGTGGGCACACTAATGAAAAACTGTTTTTT. Translating gives CASSLGGHTNEKLFF.

This clone has more than one count but fewer than ten. CDR3 amino acids: CAWSGPIPSGGANEQFF. Written as DNA, the CDR3 is TGTGCCTGGAGTGGGCCAATTCCTAGCGGGGGGGCAAATGAGCAGTTCTTC. The V and J genes are TRBV30 and TRBJ2-1; 12 nucleotides align to TRBD2. CDR3 length: 17 amino acids. Unmatched junction bases numbered 11, after V lost 1 base and J lost 7 bases. The germline gives CDR1 GTSNPN, CDR2 SVGIG (reference sequence).

The CDR3 loop is CASSQGTSGYEQYF. The CDR3 DNA sequence: TGCGCCAGCAGCCAAGGGACTAGCGGTTACGAGCAGTACTTC. J is TRBJ2-7 and V is TRBV4-3, with 10 positions matching TRBD2. Germline V gene lookup returns CDR1 LGHNA and CDR2 YSLEER. V lost 1 base and J lost 4; bases outside the gene matches: 1. The CDR3 contains 14 residues.

The rearrangement links TRBV5-1 to TRBJ1-1; D is ambiguous. The CDR3 runs to 14 residues. The germline V gene has CDR1 SGHRS and CDR2 YFSETQ. The V end lost 4 bases, the J end lost 1 base, and 11 bases lay between the germline ends. As DNA, the CDR3 is TGCGCCAGCAGCCCCGACGGCGGGAACACTGAAGCTTTCTTT. This translates into CASSPDGGNTEAFF.

CDR3 protein: CAISEGPDTGELFF. The DNA of the CDR3 is TGTGCCATCAGTGAGGGGCCCGACACCGGGGAGCTGTTTTTT. The chain recombines TRBV10-3 with TRBJ2-2, with D uncertain. There are 14 residues in the CDR3. The V end was cut by 2 bases, the J end by 3 bases, with 7 bases between. Germline CDR1 is ENHRY and CDR2 is SYGVKD.

V is TRBV7-9 and J is TRBJ1-4; D is possibly TRBD1 (5 bases). Trimming stripped 5 bases from V and 7 bases from J, with 14 bases between. The CDR3 extends over 14 amino acids. The germline CDR1 and CDR2 sequences are SEHNR and FQNEAQ (reference sequence). CDR3 DNA sequence: TGTGCCAGCAGCCTCCAGGGCACAGGTGAAAAACTGTTTTTT. Amino acid sequence: CASSLQGTGEKLFF.

The chain employs TRBV11-3 and TRBJ2-7, with 10 bases matching TRBD1. The CDR3 length is 15 residues. The J segment lost 2 bases and the V segment lost 2 bases, leaving 3 bases of the junction unmatched. CDR1 is SGHNT, CDR2 YENEEA, per germline. The chain's CDR3 is CASSLPGTGAYEQYF. The CDR3 DNA follows: TGTGCCAGCAGCTTACCTGGGACAGGGGCCTACGAGCAGTACTTC.

The CDR3 region has the DNA TGCGCCAGCAGTGAGTCACGGGGGTTCTACAATGAGCAGTTCTTC. Residues: CASSESRGFYNEQFF. The V and J genes are TRBV10-1 and TRBJ2-1; weak D call: TRBD2 (6 bases). The CDR3 length is 15 residues. With 0 bases removed from V and 3 bases from J, the gap between germline ends came to 9 bases. The V gene's germline CDR1 is WNHNN and CDR2 SYGVQD (reference sequence).

The chain is built from TRBV27 and TRBJ2-2; D possibly corresponds to TRBD1 (6 bases). The germline V and J ends were trimmed by 5 bases and 0 bases, with 16 bases remaining between them. The CDR3 covers 17 residues. CDR1 and CDR2 from the germline V gene are MNHEY and SMNVEV (reference sequence). The CDR3 nucleotides read TGTGCCAGCAGTGGGGTGGTTTGGACAGCGAACACCGGGGAGCTGTTTTTT. This translates into CASSGVVWTANTGELFF.

V and J are TRBV19 and TRBJ2-5; 7 nucleotides align to TRBD1. With the DNA end fitting TRBJ2-7 better, the J assignment may be wrong. The CDR3 is made up of 13 amino acids. The germline V gene encodes CDR1 LNHDA and CDR2 SQIVND (reference sequence). As DNA, the CDR3 is TGTGCCAGTAGTAGAGACAGGGAAAACGAGCAGTACTTC. It encodes CASSRDRENEQYF.

V gene TRBV7-8 combines with J gene TRBJ2-7, with D possibly TRBD1 on 6 matching bases. V lost 3 bases and J 6 bases, leaving 9 bases between the germline ends. The CDR3 runs 12 residues. The germline gives CDR1 SGHVS, CDR2 FQNEAQ. DNA for the CDR3: TGTGCCAGCAGCTTTCAGGGGTCCGAGCAGTACTTC. Its protein is CASSFQGSEQYF.

This clone came up a few times. In nucleotides, the CDR3 is TGTGCCAGCAGCTTAAATGGGGGGCGGGAGGAGCAGTACTTC. Its protein is CASSLNGGREEQYF. The chain couples TRBV11-2 to TRBJ2-7, with D possibly TRBD2 on 7 matching bases. This CDR3 spans 14 amino acids. From germline, CDR1 is SGHAT and CDR2 FQNNGV. The ends were cut back, 2 bases at V and 7 bases at J, with 15 bases in the middle.

The chain is built from TRBV2 and TRBJ2-2; 11 nucleotides match TRBD1. CDR3 length: 16 residues. From germline, CDR1 is SNHLY and CDR2 FYNNEI. With 8 bases clipped from V and 5 bases from J, the junction kept 10 bases outside the gene matches. The CDR3 DNA is TGTGCCAGCGGGGGACAGGGGGTAAGAACGACCGGGGAGCTGTTTTTT. Its translation: CASGGQGVRTTGELFF.

The J gene is TRBJ1-4, the V gene TRBV7-9; 7 bases are shared with TRBD1. Losses at the gene ends were 3 bases for V and 6 bases for J; bases not matched to a gene: 4. The CDR3 spans 14 residues. Germline CDR1 SEHNR, CDR2 FQNEAQ (reference sequence). The CDR3 is CASSLAGGYEKLFF. The CDR3 nucleotides read TGTGCCAGCAGCTTGGCAGGGGGGTATGAAAAACTGTTTTTT.

This chain uses TRBV2 with TRBJ2-7, with D perhaps TRBD1 (5 bases). V shed 5 bases and J shed 6 bases, with 8 bases lying between them. The CDR3 contains 11 residues. CDR1 is SNHLY and CDR2 is FYNNEI in the germline V gene. Here the CDR3 DNA reads TGTGCCAGCAGTTCGGACACCGAGCAGTACTTC. Its protein is CASSSDTEQYF.

The chain combines TRBV5-6 with TRBJ1-2; possibly TRBD1 for D (5 bases). The CDR3 totals 14 residues. Trimming removed 0 bases at V and 4 bases at J, with 10 bases between. Germline values: CDR1 SGHDT, CDR2 YYEEEE. CDR3 sequence (DNA): TGTGCCAGCAGCTTGGCAGGGTTTGCCTATGGCTACACCTTC. This codes for CASSLAGFAYGYTF.

The gene calls are TRBV4-2 and TRBJ2-7; 8 bases agree with TRBD2. Per the germline V gene, CDR1 is LGHNA and CDR2 is YNFKEQ. This CDR3 contains 15 residues. The V and J ends lost 0 bases and 5 bases, in that order; junction bases with no gene match: 6. The CDR3 DNA reads as TGTGCCAGCAGCCAAGACCCCAGACTAGCGAACGAGCAGTACTTC. Translating it yields CASSQDPRLANEQYF.